This T cell receptor beta chain is drawn from a study of blood T cells in healthy people across ages. Regarding the study as a whole: TCR beta diversity was tightly associated with the proportion of naive T cells. Compared with aged donors, long-lived donors showed fewer expanded clones, suggesting selection.

This clonotype appeared many times. As yet, its antigen is unknown. For the second PCR, which ran for 7 to 11 cycles, a sample-barcoded 5' primer and a J-beta primer mix were used. TCRdb re-derived calls from the 5' RACE reads in MiXCR, one entry per CDR3 protein. The data show about 640,000 distinct CDR3 sequences, with approximately 30% seen just once and roughly 14% held by the top ten. Trimming cost V 3 bases and J 3 bases; bases outside gene matches: 9. Germline V gives CDR1 ENHRY, CDR2 SYGVKD. This CDR3 has 16 amino acids. This sequence originates from an elderly woman in good health. The sample consisted of blood. The chain combines TRBV10-3 with TRBJ1-2, with 8 bases lining up with TRBD1. The CDR3 spells CAISDPGQGRYYGYTF. CDR3 coding DNA: TGTGCCATCAGTGACCCCGGACAGGGACGTTACTATGGCTACACCTTC.